Below are 30 T cell receptor beta chains sequenced from a single sample in a study of OX40 agonist ivuxolimab in advanced cancers. The library was produced with the immunoSEQ multiplex PCR assay. The clones in this table, taken by TCRdb from immuneACCESS, are in-frame only. Not every clone is retained; where verified, under half of the shortfall comes from an unresolved V gene, and the cause of the rest is unknown. For this sample there are fewer than 200,000 clones; roughly 94% appear just once. Around 0.33% of the sample goes to the ten largest clones. Specimen: CD4+ or CD8+ T cells sorted from blood, collected in a trial of the OX40 agonist ivuxolimab. The receptors derive from an adult with an advanced solid tumor such as melanoma, head and neck, liver or kidney cancer.

V gene TRBV28 combines with J gene TRBJ2-7; the D gene could be TRBD1 or TRBD2 (7 bases each). This CDR3 comprises 18 residues. V was shortened by 6 bases and J by 0 bases, with 24 bases between the two germline ends. The germline V gene has CDR1 MDHEN and CDR2 SYDVKM. DNA for the CDR3: TGTGCCAGCAGCCCCAGGGGGGGGCGGAGAACCAGCTCCTACGAGCAGTACTTC. This encodes CASSPRGGRRTSSYEQYF.

The rearrangement uses TRBV7-2 and TRBJ2-3; D not certain. The CDR3 length is 12 residues. Trimming cost V 5 bases and J 2 bases, with 5 bases left between them. Germline CDR1 reads SGHTA; CDR2 reads FQGNSA. The CDR3 DNA sequence: TGTGCCAGCAGCCGCCCCACAGATACGCAGTATTTT. Its protein product is CASSRPTDTQYF.

The chain uses TRBV7-9 and TRBJ2-1, with unresolved D. V lost 6 bases, J lost 5 bases, and 5 bases lay in between. Germline CDR1 and CDR2: SEHNR and FQNEAQ (reference sequence). The CDR3 runs to 11 residues. The DNA of the CDR3 is TGTGCCAGCAGGGACGACAATGAGCAGTTCTTC. Protein: CASRDDNEQFF.

This rearrangement joins TRBV18 to TRBJ1-5; D ambiguous. This CDR3 is 13 amino acids long. Germline V gene lookup returns CDR1 KGHSH and CDR2 LQKENI. The V gene lost 6 bases and the J gene lost 1 base, with 7 bases spanning the gap. CDR3 sequence: CASSLDSNQPQHF. CDR3 DNA: TGTGCCAGCTCCCTGGACAGCAATCAGCCCCAGCATTTT.

The rearrangement uses TRBV7-6 and TRBJ1-3; the D gene is possibly TRBD1 (6 bases). Per germline, CDR1 SGHVS and CDR2 FNYEAQ. V was trimmed by 4 bases and J by 0 bases, leaving 10 bases between them. This CDR3 is 15 amino acids long. The CDR3 DNA sequence: TGTGCCAGCAGCTCCACAGGGTACTCTGGAAACACCATATATTTT. It specifies CASSSTGYSGNTIYF.

The chain joins TRBV9 to TRBJ1-3, with 7 bases aligning to TRBD1. This CDR3 spans 15 amino acids. Per germline, CDR1 SGDLS and CDR2 YYNGEE. The ends lost 0 bases at V and 4 bases at J; junction bases unmatched: 4. The chain's CDR3 is CASSVAPRGGNTIYF. CDR3 sequence (DNA): TGTGCCAGCAGCGTAGCGCCCAGGGGGGGAAACACCATATATTTT.

The V gene is TRBV11-2, the J gene TRBJ2-3; no clear D gene. Germline CDR1 reads SGHAT; CDR2 reads FQNNGV. This CDR3 spans 12 amino acids. V lost 5 bases to trimming and J lost 6 bases, with 9 bases between them. The CDR3, as DNA: TGTGCCAGCAGCCACTACGGGGATACGCAGTATTTT. It is translated as CASSHYGDTQYF.

J is TRBJ2-5 and V is TRBV6-5; D may be TRBD1 (6 bases). The CDR3 spans 13 residues. CDR1 and CDR2 (germline): MNHEY, SVGAGI. Trimming left V 2 bases short and J 7 bases short, with 11 bases between. The CDR3 loop reads CASSYLGAGTQYF. In nucleotides, the CDR3 is TGTGCCAGCAGTTACCTGGGGGCTGGGACCCAGTACTTC.

This chain connects TRBV5-1 to TRBJ2-3; the D is unclear. The germline gives CDR1 SGHRS, CDR2 YFSETQ. V was shortened by 2 bases and J by 2 bases, with 3 bases between the two germline ends. This CDR3 has 12 amino acids. CDR3 region: CASSFLTDTQYF. The DNA for the CDR3 is TGCGCCAGCAGCTTTCTCACAGATACGCAGTATTTT.

The J gene is TRBJ2-3, the V gene TRBV19, with D maybe TRBD1 (6 bases). This CDR3 comprises 13 residues. Germline CDR1 LNHDA, CDR2 SQIVND (reference sequence). Trimming shortened V by 7 bases and J by 2 bases, and 10 bases separated the two germline ends. CDR3 region: CASTGAFTDTQYF. CDR3 sequence (DNA): TGTGCCAGTACAGGGGCTTTCACAGATACGCAGTATTTT. The entire variable domain, with the rest obtained from reference TRBV19 and TRBJ2-3, is as follows: DGGITQSPKYLFRKEGQNVTLSCEQNLNHDAMYWYRQDPGQGLRLIYYSQIVNDFQKGDIAEGYSVSREKKESFPLTVTSAQKNPTAFYLCASTGAFTDTQYFGPGTRLTVL.

A remark on this clone: The junction and the germline gene differ at one end; a read error may be behind it. This chain joins TRBV4-2 and TRBJ2-1; 15 positions agree with TRBD2. The germline V gene has CDR1 LGHNA and CDR2 YNFKEQ. The CDR3 length is 16 residues. The CDR3 region has the DNA TGTGCCAGCAGCCTCCGGACTAGCGGGGGGGCTGGTGAGCAGCTCTTC. It translates to CASSLRTSGGAGEQLF.

The chain employs TRBV18 and TRBJ1-1; the D is unclear. The CDR3 covers 16 residues. Germline V CDR1 and CDR2: KGHSH, LQKENI. Trimming stripped 6 bases from V and 2 bases from J, with 19 bases between. CDR3 sequence reads: CASSPSRGGRNTEAFF. Written as DNA, the CDR3 is TGTGCCAGCTCGCCAAGCCGAGGTGGCAGAAACACTGAAGCTTTCTTT.

The chain recombines TRBV19 with TRBJ2-7, with 7 nucleotides matching TRBD1. The CDR3 length is 14 residues. Germline CDR1 reads LNHDA; CDR2 reads SQIVND (reference sequence). V trimming: 5 bases; J trimming: 2 bases; junction bases outside the gene matches: 6. CDR3 DNA sequence: TGTGCCAGTAGTGGGAGACAGGGTCCCTACGAGCAGTACTTC. Translated, it gives CASSGRQGPYEQYF.

This chain connects TRBV7-2 to TRBJ2-7, with D tentatively TRBD1 (5 bases). The V gene's germline CDR1 is SGHTA and CDR2 FQGNSA. The CDR3 runs 13 residues. With 1 base removed from V and 4 bases from J, the gap between germline ends came to 8 bases. The DNA for the CDR3 is TGTGCCAGCAGCTTAGAACCAGGGTACGAGCAGTACTTC. Its translation is CASSLEPGYEQYF.

The genes are TRBV10-3 and TRBJ1-2; D not certain. The germline V gene has CDR1 ENHRY and CDR2 SYGVKD. The V end lost 3 bases, the J end lost 5 bases, and 16 bases lay between the germline ends. CDR3 length equals 15 residues. DNA for the CDR3: TGTGCCATCAGTGATGAGGGCGAGCGAGGGTATGGCTACACCTTC. Translating it yields CAISDEGERGYGYTF.

The chain recombines TRBV4-2 with TRBJ1-1; tentatively, D is TRBD1 (6 bases). The CDR3 length is 17 residues. V dropped 0 bases and J dropped 3 bases, with 17 bases sitting between them. CDR1 and CDR2 (germline): LGHNA, YNFKEQ. The CDR3 reads CASSQDLGRGADTEAFF. DNA of the CDR3: TGTGCCAGCAGCCAAGATTTGGGGAGGGGGGCGGACACTGAAGCTTTCTTT.

The genes are TRBV6-5 and TRBJ2-1; no reliable D call. Germline-derived CDR1 and CDR2 are MNHEY and SVGAGI. The CDR3 length is 12 residues. Trimming removed 10 bases from V and 4 bases from J, with 11 bases in between. Here the CDR3 reads CATRALYNEQFF. The CDR3 DNA is TGTGCCACCCGCGCCCTTTACAATGAGCAGTTCTTC.

This clone was detected once. The rearrangement joins TRBV5-8 to TRBJ1-5; no firm D call. Between the trimmed V and J ends, which lost 0 bases and 2 bases, there was a span of 9 bases. The CDR3 loop spans 15 amino acids. Germline CDR1 SGHTS, CDR2 YDEGEE. This chain's CDR3 is CASSLVTIGNQPQHF. Here the CDR3 DNA reads TGTGCCAGCAGCTTGGTGACAATAGGCAATCAGCCCCAGCATTTT.

The chain couples TRBV6-6 to TRBJ1-1; the D gene is possibly TRBD1 (6 bases). V shed 6 bases and J shed 0 bases, with 14 bases lying between them. The CDR3 has 15 residues. Germline V gives CDR1 MNHNY, CDR2 SVGAGI (reference sequence). DNA for the CDR3: TGTGCCAGCAGACCCGGACAGCGTATGAACACTGAAGCTTTCTTT. Translation: CASRPGQRMNTEAFF.

The chain combines TRBV5-1 with TRBJ2-7, with a tentative D call TRBD2 (5 bases). This CDR3 has 16 residues. Between the trimmed V and J ends, which lost 0 bases and 7 bases, there was a span of 20 bases. Germline V gives CDR1 SGHRS, CDR2 YFSETQ. In nucleotides, the CDR3 is TGCGCCAGCAGCTTGGATCTCGGGTCGGGGTTAAGGGAGCAGTACTTC. It translates to CASSLDLGSGLREQYF.

The V call is TRBV7-3, the J call TRBJ1-2, with 11 bases aligning to TRBD1. This CDR3 has 13 residues. The V gene end was trimmed by 5 bases and the J gene end by 6 bases; junction bases not matched to a gene: 2. The germline CDR1 and CDR2 sequences are SGHTA and FQGTGA. The CDR3 nucleotides read TGTGCCAGCAGCCCGGGACAGGGGGATGGCTACACCTTC. This encodes CASSPGQGDGYTF. Variable domain in full (rest from reference TRBV7-3 and TRBJ1-2): GAGVSQTPSNKVTEKGKYVELRCDPISGHTALYWYRQSLGQGPEFLIYFQGTGAADDSGLPNDRFFAVRPEGSVSTLKIQRTERGDSAVYLCASSPGQGDGYTFGSGTRLTVV.

This chain connects TRBV4-1 to TRBJ2-5; 11 nucleotides align to TRBD2. V lost 4 bases, J lost 5 bases, and 12 bases stayed unmatched. Germline CDR1 reads MGHRA; CDR2 reads YSYEKL. CDR3 length equals 17 residues. The chain's CDR3 is CASSPRTSGSGRETQYF. In nucleotides, the CDR3 is TGCGCCAGCAGCCCTAGGACTAGCGGGTCGGGCAGGGAGACCCAGTACTTC.

The chain is built from TRBV30 and TRBJ1-6, with 8 positions matching TRBD1. This CDR3 has 15 amino acids. CDR1 GTSNPN and CDR2 SVGIG come from the germline V gene (reference sequence). V trimming: 1 base; J trimming: 10 bases; junction bases outside the gene matches: 9. The CDR3 sequence: CAWSEAAGGPSPLHF. In DNA form, the CDR3 reads TGTGCCTGGAGTGAGGCGGCAGGGGGCCCCTCACCCCTCCACTTT.

The chain links TRBV5-5 to TRBJ1-2; D uncertain. The CDR3 is 12 residues long. Trimming removed 2 bases at V and 6 bases at J, with 8 bases between. Germline V gives CDR1 SGHKS, CDR2 YYEKEE (reference sequence). CDR3 bases: TGTGCCAGCAGCTTCTACGGGGATGGCTACACCTTC. Amino acid sequence: CASSFYGDGYTF.

This chain uses TRBV6-6 with TRBJ2-7; 12 bases are shared with TRBD1. Unmatched junction bases numbered 6, after V lost 7 bases and J lost 2 bases. The CDR3 consists of 15 residues. Germline CDR1 and CDR2: MNHNY and SVGAGI (reference sequence). The CDR3: CASTRGDRGPYEQYF. Here the CDR3 DNA reads TGTGCCAGCACCCGGGGGGACAGGGGGCCCTACGAGCAGTACTTC.

This clone was observed a single time. The chain carries TRBV2 and TRBJ2-1, with D perhaps being TRBD1 or TRBD2 (5 bases each). Deletions cut 5 bases from V and 4 bases from J, with 9 bases between. The CDR3 length is 13 residues. Germline-derived CDR1 and CDR2 are SNHLY and FYNNEI. The CDR3 DNA follows: TGTGCCAGCAGTTGGGACGGTTACAATGAGCAGTTCTTC. Translating gives CASSWDGYNEQFF. Drawing the rest from reference TRBV2 and TRBJ2-1, the complete variable domain is EPEVTQTPSHQVTQMGQEVILRCVPISNHLYFYWYRQILGQKVEFLVSFYNNEISEKSEIFDDQFSVERPDGSNFTLKIRSTKLEDSAMYFCASSWDGYNEQFFGPGTRLTVL.

V gene TRBV10-3 combines with J gene TRBJ1-2; D call uncertain. Germline CDR1 ENHRY, CDR2 SYGVKD. With 7 bases removed from V and 7 bases from J, the gap between germline ends came to 22 bases. CDR3 size: 15 residues. The DNA of the CDR3 is TGTGCCATCACGGGTACAGTCTCCCTTACGGGTGGCTACACCTTC. Its protein product is CAITGTVSLTGGYTF.

This chain links TRBV6-5 with TRBJ1-5, with 8 bases matching TRBD1. The CDR3 contains 15 residues. V trimming: 5 bases; J trimming: 1 base; junction bases outside the gene matches: 4. Germline V gene data show CDR1 as MNHEY and CDR2 as SVGAGI. In nucleotides, the CDR3 is TGTGCCAGCAGTAAGGACAGGGCAAGCAATCAGCCCCAGCATTTT. Its protein product is CASSKDRASNQPQHF.

V gene TRBV7-8 combines with J gene TRBJ2-5; 10 bases line up with TRBD1. The V gene end was trimmed by 5 bases and the J gene end by 5 bases; junction bases not matched to a gene: 11. The CDR3 is made up of 16 amino acids. Germline CDR1 reads SGHVS; CDR2 reads FQNEAQ. The CDR3 sequence: CASSVGTGAGWETQYF. CDR3 coding DNA: TGTGCCAGCAGCGTAGGGACAGGGGCCGGGTGGGAGACCCAGTACTTC.

This chain connects TRBV6-6 to TRBJ1-3; D not certain. Between the trimmed V and J ends, which lost 6 bases and 9 bases, there was a span of 24 bases. The V gene's germline CDR1 is MNHNY and CDR2 SVGAGI (reference sequence). This CDR3 comprises 16 residues. This CDR3 reads CASSPLPRVQPGTIYF. The CDR3 DNA is TGTGCCAGCAGCCCCCTCCCGAGGGTTCAGCCGGGCACCATATATTTT.